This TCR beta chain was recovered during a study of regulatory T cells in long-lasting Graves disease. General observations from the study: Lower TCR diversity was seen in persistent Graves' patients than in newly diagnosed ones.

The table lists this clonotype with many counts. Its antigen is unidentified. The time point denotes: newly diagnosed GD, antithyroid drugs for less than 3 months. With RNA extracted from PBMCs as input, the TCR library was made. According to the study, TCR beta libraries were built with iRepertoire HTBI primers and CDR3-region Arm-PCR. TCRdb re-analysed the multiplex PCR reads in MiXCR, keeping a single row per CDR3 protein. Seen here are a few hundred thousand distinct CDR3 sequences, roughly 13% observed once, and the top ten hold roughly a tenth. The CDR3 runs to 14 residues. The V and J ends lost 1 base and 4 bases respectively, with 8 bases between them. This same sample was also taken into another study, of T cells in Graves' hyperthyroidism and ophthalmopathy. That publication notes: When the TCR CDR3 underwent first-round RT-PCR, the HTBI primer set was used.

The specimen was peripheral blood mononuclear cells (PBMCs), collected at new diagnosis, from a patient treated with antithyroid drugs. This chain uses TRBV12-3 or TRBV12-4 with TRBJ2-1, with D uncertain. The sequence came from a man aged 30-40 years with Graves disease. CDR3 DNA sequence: TGTGCCAGCAGTTTAGACTCCCGTTACAATGAGCAGTTCTTC. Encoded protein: CASSLDSRYNEQFF.